What follows are 8 T cell receptor beta chains derived from one specimen sequenced in a study of T cells in localized non-small cell lung cancer. Using immunoSEQ multiplex PCR, the repertoire was profiled, and TCRdb retains in-frame clones only, with some absent. The data contain about 6,000 clones, less than 25% of them seen just once; the ten biggest clones take up almost 10%. Source: lung tumor tissue, taken before any cancer treatment. The receptor source for this set is a female donor of 60 years or more with stage I lung adenocarcinoma.

The chain couples TRBV19 to TRBJ2-1, with 8 bases that match TRBD1. The germline gives CDR1 LNHDA, CDR2 SQIVND (reference sequence). CDR3 size: 15 residues. V shed 6 bases and J 3 bases; nucleotides not matched to a gene: 7. CDR3 residues: CASSDQGAVYNEQFF. The DNA for the CDR3 is TGTGCCAGTAGCGACCAGGGGGCGGTCTACAATGAGCAGTTCTTC.

The chain joins TRBV5-1 to TRBJ1-2; 7 bases agree with TRBD1. After removal of 4 bases from V and 1 base from J, the junction contained 7 bases not matched to a gene. The length of the CDR3 is 15 residues. The germline V gene encodes CDR1 SGHRS and CDR2 YFSETQ. This chain's CDR3 is CASSMGQFNNYGYTF. DNA of the CDR3: TGCGCCAGCAGCATGGGACAGTTTAATAACTATGGCTACACCTTC.

This clone is medium-sized within its sample. The chain couples TRBV6-8 to TRBJ2-2; D may match TRBD1 or TRBD2 (5 bases each). The V and J ends lost 5 bases and 8 bases respectively, with 12 bases between them. Germline-derived CDR1 and CDR2 are MNHGY and SAAAGT. The CDR3 sequence is 13 residues long. CDR3 coding DNA: TGTGCCAGCAGTCACGGGGCATCAGGGGAGCTGTTTTTT. Its translation: CASSHGASGELFF.

Many counts were recorded for this clone. This chain joins TRBV9 and TRBJ2-5; 13 bases align to TRBD2. This CDR3 comprises 16 residues. CDR1 and CDR2 (germline): SGDLS, YYNGEE. V lost 4 bases to trimming and J lost 5 bases; unmatched junction nucleotides: 8. CDR3 sequence: CASSSGLAGVGETQYF. DNA of the CDR3: TGTGCCAGCAGCTCCGGACTAGCGGGAGTTGGGGAGACCCAGTACTTC.

In its sample, this clone ranks as medium-sized. The rearrangement uses TRBV11-3 and TRBJ1-1; TRBD1 matches 10 bases. Germline-derived CDR1 and CDR2 are SGHNT and YENEEA. This CDR3 is built from 14 residues. With V trimmed by 5 bases and J by 5 bases, 5 bases remained unmatched. This CDR3 is CASSPDRGSTEAFF. CDR3 nucleotides: TGTGCCAGCAGCCCGGACAGGGGGTCGACTGAAGCTTTCTTT. Drawing the rest from reference TRBV11-3 and TRBJ1-1, the complete variable domain is EAGVVQSPRYKIIEKKQPVAFWCNPISGHNTLYWYLQNLGQGPELLIRYENEEAVDDSQLPKDRFSAERLKGVDSTLKIQPAELGDSAVYLCASSPDRGSTEAFFGQGTRLTVV.

The V and J genes are TRBV19 and TRBJ2-1, with TRBD2 matching over 7 bases. V lost 7 bases and J lost 3; bases outside the gene matches: 6. The germline CDR1 and CDR2 sequences are LNHDA and SQIVND (reference sequence). The CDR3 runs to 14 residues. CDR3 region: CASKRAGLYNEQFF. The CDR3 nucleotides read TGTGCCAGTAAACGAGCGGGACTCTACAATGAGCAGTTCTTC. The whole variable domain, remainder taken from reference TRBV19 and TRBJ2-1, is DGGITQSPKYLFRKEGQNVTLSCEQNLNHDAMYWYRQDPGQGLRLIYYSQIVNDFQKGDIAEGYSVSREKKESFPLTVTSAQKNPTAFYLCASKRAGLYNEQFFGPGTRLTVL.

The chain employs TRBV10-3 and TRBJ1-2, with a weak D call TRBD1 (5 bases). This CDR3 contains 14 residues. The germline gives CDR1 ENHRY, CDR2 SYGVKD. The germline V and J ends were trimmed by 0 bases and 8 bases, with 13 bases remaining between them. This CDR3 is CAISESQQGSGYTF. CDR3 coding DNA: TGTGCCATCAGTGAGTCGCAGCAGGGTAGCGGCTACACCTTC.

The chain combines TRBV28 with TRBJ1-4; the D is unclear. Trimming shortened V by 7 bases and J by 0 bases, and 12 bases separated the two germline ends. This CDR3 is 15 amino acids long. CDR1 is MDHEN and CDR2 is SYDVKM in the germline V gene. The CDR3 DNA sequence: TGTGCCAGCACCCCCATCACAGCAACTAATGAAAAACTGTTTTTT. This translates into CASTPITATNEKLFF. The full variable domain, with the rest looked up from reference TRBV28 and TRBJ1-4, is DVKVTQSSRYLVKRTGEKVFLECVQDMDHENMFWYRQDPGLGLRLIYFSYDVKMKEKGDIPEGYSVSREKKERFSLILESASTNQTSMYLCASTPITATNEKLFFGSGTQLSVL.